This T cell receptor beta chain was captured by sequencing in a study of OX40 agonist ivuxolimab in advanced cancers. Study context: Three patients got partial responses; one had hepatocellular carcinoma and two had cutaneous melanoma.

Using immunoSEQ multiplex PCR, the repertoire was profiled, and TCRdb retains in-frame clones only, with some absent. The sample contains about 48,000 clones, around nine tenths of which appear only once. Study-wide points: CD4+ T cells averaged fewer expanded clones than CD8+ T cells. No determination was made of the antigen specificity of the expanded peripheral T cells.

The trim removed 5 bases at V and 0 bases at J, leaving 5 bases unmatched. CDR3 length: 17 amino acids. CDR1 SGHNT and CDR2 YENEEA come from the germline V gene. In the case of this clone: What it binds is unknown.

Sequenced here: CD4+ or CD8+ T cells sorted from blood, sampled in a trial of the OX40 agonist ivuxolimab. The V call is TRBV11-3, the J call TRBJ2-3; 13 bases fit TRBD2. This receptor was obtained from an adult with an advanced solid tumor such as melanoma, head and neck, liver or kidney cancer. In DNA form, the CDR3 reads TGTGCCAGCAGCCCCAGGACTAGCGGGAGAAGCACAGATACGCAGTATTTT. Protein product: CASSPRTSGRSTDTQYF.